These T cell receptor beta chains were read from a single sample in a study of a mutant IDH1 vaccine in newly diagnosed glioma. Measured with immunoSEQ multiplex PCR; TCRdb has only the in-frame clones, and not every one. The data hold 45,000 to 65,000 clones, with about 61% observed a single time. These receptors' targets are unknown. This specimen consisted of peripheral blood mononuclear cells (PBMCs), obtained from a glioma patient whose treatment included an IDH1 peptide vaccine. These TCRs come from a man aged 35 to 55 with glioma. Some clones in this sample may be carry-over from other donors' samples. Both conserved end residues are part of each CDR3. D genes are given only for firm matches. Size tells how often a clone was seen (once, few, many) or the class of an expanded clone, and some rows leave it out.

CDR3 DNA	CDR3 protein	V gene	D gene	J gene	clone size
TGTGCCAGCAGCCCCGTCAGGGGGGCCTACGAGCAGTACTTC	CASSPVRGAYEQYF	TRBV7-9	NA	TRBJ2-7	NA
TGTGCCTGGAGCCAGGGCACAGATACGCAGTATTTT	CAWSQGTDTQYF	TRBV30	NA	TRBJ2-3	NA
TGTGCCAGCAGCAAAACTGAGGGGGGGCCGCGTTGTGTCACAGATACGCAGTATTTT	CASSKTEGGPRCVTDTQYF	TRBV21-1	NA	TRBJ2-3	NA
TGTGCCAGCAGCTTATCAGACGGGGTCTTCGGGGGCTACACCTTC	CASSLSDGVFGGYTF	TRBV7-9	NA	TRBJ1-2	few
TGCGCCAGCAGTGAAAATCCCGGCGAGAACACTGAAGCTTTCTTT	CASSENPGENTEAFF	TRBV10-1	NA	TRBJ1-1	NA
TGTGCCAGCAGCGTAGGGGTCTCCTACGAGCAGTACTTC	CASSVGVSYEQYF	TRBV9	NA	TRBJ2-7	few
TGTGCCAGAAGCTTGATCGGCAGGAACGTGACCGGGGAGCTGTTTTTT	CARSLIGRNVTGELFF	TRBV5-3	NA	TRBJ2-2	few
TGTGCCAGCGGGGGCCATGGGCTAGCGAAAAACACCGGGGAGCTGTTTTTT	CASGGHGLAKNTGELFF	TRBV7-8	NA	TRBJ2-2	once
TGTGCCAGCTCACCAGGAGGAGGTACAAGGGGCAATGAGCAGTTCTTC	CASSPGGGTRGNEQFF	TRBV18	NA	TRBJ2-1	NA
TGTGCCAGCAGCCAGGGAAAACAAGAGACCCAGTACTTC	CASSQGKQETQYF	TRBV7-9	NA	TRBJ2-5	NA
TGTGTCAGAAACACGACAGGGGGCAGCTCCTACGAGCAGTACTTC	CVRNTTGGSSYEQYF	TRBV7-5	NA	TRBJ2-7	NA
TGTGCCAGCAGCGTAGGGTCTGGGCCTAACACAGATACGCAGTATTTT	CASSVGSGPNTDTQYF	TRBV9	NA	TRBJ2-3	NA
TGTGCCAGCCGAAATCACGGGAATATAAATTCACCCCTCCACTTT	CASRNHGNINSPLHF	TRBV19	NA	TRBJ1-6	few
TGCAGCGTTGGTGTAAGCTCCTACAATGAGCAGTTCTTC	CSVGVSSYNEQFF	TRBV29-1	NA	TRBJ2-1	NA
TGTGCCAGTAGTATCACTCTCTTGGAGCGGAACACCATATATTTT	CASSITLLERNTIYF	TRBV19	NA	TRBJ1-3	once
TGTGCCAGCAGTCGTCAGGGGGCAGGTGACACTGAAGCTTTCTTT	CASSRQGAGDTEAFF	TRBV2	TRBD1	TRBJ1-1	once
TGTGCCAGCAGCGTAGGAGGTGCACAAGAGACCCAGTACTTC	CASSVGGAQETQYF	TRBV9	NA	TRBJ2-5	NA
TGTGCCATCAGTGCAGGGGGGCTCTACAATGAGCAGTTCTTC	CAISAGGLYNEQFF	TRBV10-3	NA	TRBJ2-1	NA
TGCGCCAGCAGCCTTGGCGGCGGGCTGTACACAGATACGCAGTATTTT	CASSLGGGLYTDTQYF	TRBV5-1	NA	TRBJ2-3	NA
TGTGCCAGCAGGCCGCCGGGGGCAGATACGCAGTATTTT	CASRPPGADTQYF	TRBV6-1	NA	TRBJ2-3	NA
TGCGCCAGCAGCCTGTTGATAAGCAATCAGCCCCAGCATTTT	CASSLLISNQPQHF	TRBV4-1	NA	TRBJ1-5	NA
TGTGCCAGCAGCCAACCGGGACTAGCGAAATATGAGCAGTTCTTC	CASSQPGLAKYEQFF	TRBV4-2	TRBD2	TRBJ2-1	few
TGTGCCAGCAGCTTAAACCGGGCTCGGGGTTATAATTCACCCCTCCACTTT	CASSLNRARGYNSPLHF	TRBV7-2	NA	TRBJ1-6	NA
TGTGCCTGGAGTCTCGGGTCTGAAGCTTTCTTT	CAWSLGSEAFF	TRBV30	NA	TRBJ1-1	NA
TGTGCCTGGAGTGTACACGGACAGGGAACTTATGGCTACACCTTC	CAWSVHGQGTYGYTF	TRBV30	TRBD1	TRBJ1-2	NA
TGCGCCAGCAGCTCTGGACAGGGGGCTTGGGGGGAGCTGTTTTTT	CASSSGQGAWGELFF	TRBV5-1	TRBD1	TRBJ2-2	few
TGTGCCAGCAGTTACTCCCCCATGAACACTGAAGCTTTCTTT	CASSYSPMNTEAFF	TRBV6-5	NA	TRBJ1-1	NA
TGTGCCAGCAGTGACAAGGGGGTAGATACGCAGTATTTT	CASSDKGVDTQYF	TRBV2	NA	TRBJ2-3	NA
TGTGCCAGCAGTGGACAGGGAAGAAGTGGCTACACCTTC	CASSGQGRSGYTF	TRBV6-1	TRBD1	TRBJ1-2	once
TGTGCCAGCAGCCAGGGACTAGCGGGGGCACAAGAGACCCAGTACTTC	CASSQGLAGAQETQYF	TRBV4-2	TRBD2	TRBJ2-5	NA
TGTGCCAGCAGCTTAGGGACAGGCGGGCAGCCCCAGCATTTT	CASSLGTGGQPQHF	TRBV11-2	TRBD1	TRBJ1-5	NA
TGTGCTAGTGGGTGGGACAGCTCCTACGAGCAGTACTTC	CASGWDSSYEQYF	TRBV12-5	TRBD1	TRBJ2-7	NA
TGTGCCAGCAGTGTCCCAGGGACCAATCAGCCCCAGCATTTT	CASSVPGTNQPQHF	TRBV27	NA	TRBJ1-5	NA
TGTGCCACCAGCAGAGATCAGGCGTCTAATGAAAAACTGTTTTTT	CATSRDQASNEKLFF	TRBV15	NA	TRBJ1-4	NA
TGTGCCAGCAGCCAAGCAGGACAGGGCGGGGACGAGCAGTACTTC	CASSQAGQGGDEQYF	TRBV4-2	TRBD1	TRBJ2-7	NA
TGTGCCAGCAGTGACAGGACTGCAACTAATGAAAAACTGTTTTTT	CASSDRTATNEKLFF	TRBV6-1	NA	TRBJ1-4	NA
TGTGCCAGCAGCTCCGTAGACAGGACCTCTGGCGAGCAGTACTTC	CASSSVDRTSGEQYF	TRBV7-2	NA	TRBJ2-7	few
TGCGCCAGCAGCTTGGAAGACGGGAACACTGAAGCTTTCTTT	CASSLEDGNTEAFF	TRBV5-1	NA	TRBJ1-1	few
TGTGCCAGCAGCCCCCCTACAGGGTATGGCACTGAAGCTTTCTTT	CASSPPTGYGTEAFF	TRBV7-9	NA	TRBJ1-1	NA
TGTGCCAGCAGCTTAGTTCCAGGGGGAAGTCAGCCCCAGCATTTT	CASSLVPGGSQPQHF	TRBV7-2	TRBD1	TRBJ1-5	few
TGCGCCCGGCGGGGCAGCCAAGAGACCCAGTACTTC	CARRGSQETQYF	TRBV23-1	NA	TRBJ2-5	NA
TGTGCCAGCAGTTATAGTCAGCCCCAGCATTTT	CASSYSQPQHF	TRBV6-9	NA	TRBJ1-5	NA
TGTGCCAGCACGGTTCAGGGAACAGATACGCAGTATTTT	CASTVQGTDTQYF	TRBV2	NA	TRBJ2-3	NA
TGTGCCAGCAGTGAAGTTTTAGACTACGAGCAGTACTTC	CASSEVLDYEQYF	TRBV2	NA	TRBJ2-7	NA
TGTGCCAGCAGCTTGTTCCCCTACGAGCAGTACTTC	CASSLFPYEQYF	TRBV7-9	NA	TRBJ2-7	NA
TGCGCCAGCAGCTCGGCTCCAGGGGCCCAAAATGAAAAACTGTTTTTT	CASSSAPGAQNEKLFF	TRBV5-1	NA	TRBJ1-4	many
TGTGCCAGCAGTGAAGCAGGGGTAGAAAAACTGTTTTTT	CASSEAGVEKLFF	TRBV2	NA	TRBJ1-4	NA
TGTGCCAGCAGCTACGCTCCGGGACAGAATACGCAGTATTTT	CASSYAPGQNTQYF	TRBV7-2	TRBD1	TRBJ2-3	NA
TGTGCCAGCTCACCCGGACTAGCGGGGGTCCTCTACGAGCAGTACTTC	CASSPGLAGVLYEQYF	TRBV18	TRBD2	TRBJ2-7	NA